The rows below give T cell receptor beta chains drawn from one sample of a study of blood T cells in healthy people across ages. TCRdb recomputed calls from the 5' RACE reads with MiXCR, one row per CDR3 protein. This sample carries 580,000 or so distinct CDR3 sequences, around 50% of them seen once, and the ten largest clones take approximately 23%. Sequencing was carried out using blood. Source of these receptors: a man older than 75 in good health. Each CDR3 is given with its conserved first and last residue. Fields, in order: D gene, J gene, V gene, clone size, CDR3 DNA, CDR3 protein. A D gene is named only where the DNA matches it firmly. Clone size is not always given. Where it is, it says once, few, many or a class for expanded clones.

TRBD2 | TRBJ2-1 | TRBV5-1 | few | TGCGCCAGCACGACCGGCGGGAGGTCCTACAATGAGCAGTTCTTC | CASTTGGRSYNEQFF
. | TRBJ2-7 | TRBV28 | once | TGTGCCAGCAGTTCTCCGGGCGGGGACTCCTACGAGCAGTACTTC | CASSSPGGDSYEQYF
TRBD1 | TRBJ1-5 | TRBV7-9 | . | TGTGCCAGCAGCACTGGACAGGGGGTCGGGAGTCAGCCCCAGCATTTT | CASSTGQGVGSQPQHF
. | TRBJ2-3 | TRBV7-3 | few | TGTGCCAGCAGCTTAACAGGCTACACAGATACGCAGTATTTT | CASSLTGYTDTQYF
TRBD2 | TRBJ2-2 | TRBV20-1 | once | TGCAGTGCTAGACGGACTAGCGGGGGTAACGGGGAGCTGTTTTTT | CSARRTSGGNGELFF
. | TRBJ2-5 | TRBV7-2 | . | TGTGCCAGCAGCTCCTCTGGGTGGACCCAGTACTTC | CASSSSGWTQYF
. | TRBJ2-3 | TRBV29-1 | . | TGCAGCGTTGAGGGGCAGGGCGCAGATACGCAGTATTTT | CSVEGQGADTQYF
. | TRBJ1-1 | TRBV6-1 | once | TGTGCCAGCAGGGTCCTCCTATACACTGAAGCTTTCTTT | CASRVLLYTEAFF
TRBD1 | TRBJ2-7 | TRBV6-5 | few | TGTGCCAGCAGTTACGGGGACAGGCCCTACGAGCAGTACTTC | CASSYGDRPYEQYF
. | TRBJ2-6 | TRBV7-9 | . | TGTGCCAGCAGCCTCCGGGGCCGGGACCGCGTCTCTGGGGCCAACGTCCTGACTTTC | CASSLRGRDRVSGANVLTF
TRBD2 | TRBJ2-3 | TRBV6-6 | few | TGTGCCAGCAGTTACAGGACTAGCGGGCTCACAGATACGCAGTATTTT | CASSYRTSGLTDTQYF
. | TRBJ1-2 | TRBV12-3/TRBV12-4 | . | TGTGCCAGCAGTTTAGTCGGGGAATATGGCTACACCTTC | CASSLVGEYGYTF
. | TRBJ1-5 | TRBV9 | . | TGTGCCAGCAGCGCTGGGGGCTTAGGCCAGCCCCAGCATTTT | CASSAGGLGQPQHF
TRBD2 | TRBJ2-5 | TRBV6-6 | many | TGTGCCAGCAGTTCACCCAGGACTAGCGGGCATCAAGAGACCCAGTACTTC | CASSSPRTSGHQETQYF
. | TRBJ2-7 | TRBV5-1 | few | TGCGCCAGCAGCTTCGACTTCTACGAGCAGTACTTC | CASSFDFYEQYF
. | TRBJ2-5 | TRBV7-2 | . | TGTGCCAGCAGCCCCTTTTTGGGGCAAGAGACCCTGTACTTC | CASSPFLGQETLYF
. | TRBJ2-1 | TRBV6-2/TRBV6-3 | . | TGTGCCAGCAGTTACTCGCGTCTCCCGGGCAATGAGCAGTTCTTC | CASSYSRLPGNEQFF
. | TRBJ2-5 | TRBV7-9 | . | TGTGCCAGCAGCCCATGGGGGGACATCCAAGAGACCCAGTACTTC | CASSPWGDIQETQYF
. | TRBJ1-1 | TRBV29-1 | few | TGCAGCGTTGAAGTGGGCGATGGGAACACTGAAGCTTTCTTT | CSVEVGDGNTEAFF
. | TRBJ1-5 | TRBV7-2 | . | TGTGCCAGCAGCCCCGGGAGGGCTCAGCCCCAGCATTTT | CASSPGRAQPQHF
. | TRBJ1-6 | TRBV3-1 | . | TGTGCCAGCAGCCAAGGCTGGGGCTCCCCACCCCTCCACTTT | CASSQGWGSPPLHF
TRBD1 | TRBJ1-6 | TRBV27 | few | TGTGCCAGCAGTGGACAGGGGAGTTCACCCCTCCACTTT | CASSGQGSSPLHF
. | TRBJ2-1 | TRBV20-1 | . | TGCAGTGCTAGAGATCCTGCGGTGCAGTTCTTC | CSARDPAVQFF
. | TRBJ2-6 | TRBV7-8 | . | TGTGCCAGCAGCTTAGTTGGCATGAGCTACACTGGTGGGGCCAACGTCCTGACTTTC | CASSLVGMSYTGGANVLTF
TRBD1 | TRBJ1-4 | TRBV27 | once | TGTGCCAGCAGTCCCCTCGACAGGGTCCGAAAACTGTTTTTT | CASSPLDRVRKLFF
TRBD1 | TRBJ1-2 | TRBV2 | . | TGTGCCAGCAGTCCCCGGACAGGGTTTAACTATGGCTACACCTTC | CASSPRTGFNYGYTF
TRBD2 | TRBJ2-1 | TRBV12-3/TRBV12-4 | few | TGTGCCAGCATCATCGGGGCGGGGGGGCTAAATGAGCAGTTCTTC | CASIIGAGGLNEQFF
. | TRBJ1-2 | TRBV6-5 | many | TGTGCCAGCCTAGGACCGAACTATGGCTACACCTTC | CASLGPNYGYTF
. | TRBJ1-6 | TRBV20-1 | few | TGCAGTGCTAGACAAGTCTATAATTCACCCCTCCACTTT | CSARQVYNSPLHF
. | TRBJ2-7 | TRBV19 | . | TGTGCCAGTAGTAGGGCAGGTAGCTCCTACGAGCAGTACTTC | CASSRAGSSYEQYF
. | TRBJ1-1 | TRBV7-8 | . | TGTGCCAGCAGCCTGGCCGGGAGAGGCTGTGAAGCTTTCTTT | CASSLAGRGCEAFF
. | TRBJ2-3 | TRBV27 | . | TGTGCCAGCAGTGGGGCACCGCGGGGTACGCAGTATTTT | CASSGAPRGTQYF
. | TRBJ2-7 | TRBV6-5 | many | TGTGCCAGCAGTTACTCGAAGACTGGACGAGAGCAGTACTTC | CASSYSKTGREQYF
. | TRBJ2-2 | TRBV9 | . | TGTGCCAGCAGTAATAGACCGTGGGAGACCGCGAACACCGGGGAGCTGTTTTTT | CASSNRPWETANTGELFF
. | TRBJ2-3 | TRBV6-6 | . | TGTGCCTGCAGTGACCTGGGGACAGATACGCAGTATTTT | CACSDLGTDTQYF
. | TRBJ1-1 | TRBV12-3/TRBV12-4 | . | TGTGCCAGCAACATAGACAGGAACACTGAAGCTTTCTTT | CASNIDRNTEAFF
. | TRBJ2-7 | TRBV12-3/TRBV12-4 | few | TGTGCCAGCAGTTCCGGACCGCCGCGCTCCTACGAGCAGTACTTC | CASSSGPPRSYEQYF
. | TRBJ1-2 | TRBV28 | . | TGTGCCAGCAGTTTCGGAGGGGGAAAGAACTATGGCTACACCTTC | CASSFGGGKNYGYTF
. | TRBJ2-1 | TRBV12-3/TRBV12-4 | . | TGTGCCAGCAGTCCGGGGACTCAGAATTACAATGAGCAGTTCTTC | CASSPGTQNYNEQFF
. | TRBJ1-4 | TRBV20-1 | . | TGCAGTGCGCCTACTAGTTCAACTAATGAAAAACTGTTTTTT | CSAPTSSTNEKLFF
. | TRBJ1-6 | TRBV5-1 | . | TGCACCAGCAGCTTGACGGGGGCTCTAAATTCACCCCTCCACTTT | CTSSLTGALNSPLHF
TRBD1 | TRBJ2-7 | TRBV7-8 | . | TGTGCCAGCAGCTTAGCCCCGGGACAGTCCTACGAGCAGTACTTC | CASSLAPGQSYEQYF
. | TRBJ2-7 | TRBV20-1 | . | TGCAGTGCTCCCTCACTAAAGGCGGCATCCTACGAGCAGTACTTC | CSAPSLKAASYEQYF
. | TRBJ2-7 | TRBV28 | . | TGTGCCAGCAGTTCACCGGGCCCTATGTACGAGCAGTACTTC | CASSSPGPMYEQYF
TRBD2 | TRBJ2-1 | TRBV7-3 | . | TGTGCCAGCAGCTTAACCCTAGCGGGGGGGCTTAATGAGCAGTTCTTC | CASSLTLAGGLNEQFF
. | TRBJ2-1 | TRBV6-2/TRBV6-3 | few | TGTGCCAGCAGTCTAGGGACGCCCGATGAGCAGTTCTTC | CASSLGTPDEQFF
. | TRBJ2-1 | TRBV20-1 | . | TGCAGTGCTAGTACCCTCCAGGGGCACTACAATGAGCAGTTCTTC | CSASTLQGHYNEQFF
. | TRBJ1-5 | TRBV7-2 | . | TGTGCCAGCAGCACCGCAGGAGATCAGCCCCAGCATTTT | CASSTAGDQPQHF
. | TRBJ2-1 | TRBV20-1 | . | TGCAGTGCTAGTGTTGTGATGGGACTCGCGAACTACAATGAGCAGTTCTTC | CSASVVMGLANYNEQFF
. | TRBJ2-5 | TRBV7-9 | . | TGTGCCAGCAACCGACAGACGATACAAGAGACCCAGTACTTC | CASNRQTIQETQYF
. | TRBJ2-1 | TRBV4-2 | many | TGTGCCAGCAGCCAAGATTCGGGGGCGGGTGAGCAGTTCTTC | CASSQDSGAGEQFF
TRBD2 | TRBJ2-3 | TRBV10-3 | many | TGTGCCATCAGTGAGTCGTCTAGCGGGAGGACTAGCACAGATACGCAGTATTTT | CAISESSSGRTSTDTQYF
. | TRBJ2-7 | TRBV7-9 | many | TGTGCCAGCAGCTTAGAGTACGAGCAGTACTTC | CASSLEYEQYF
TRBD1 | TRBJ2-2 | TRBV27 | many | TGTGCCAGCATCGGACAGGGGGCGAACACCGGGGAGCTGTTTTTT | CASIGQGANTGELFF
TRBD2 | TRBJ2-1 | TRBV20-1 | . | TGCAGTGCCGTCCGCCCAGCGGGGGGAAACAATGAGCAGTTCTTC | CSAVRPAGGNNEQFF
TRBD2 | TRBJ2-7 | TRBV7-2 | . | TGTGCCAGCAGCTTAGGTACTAGCGGGAGGCGCGAGCAGTACTTC | CASSLGTSGRREQYF
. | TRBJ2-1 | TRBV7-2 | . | TGTGCCAGCAGCCTGGGACCCGGGTACAATGAGCAGTTCTTC | CASSLGPGYNEQFF
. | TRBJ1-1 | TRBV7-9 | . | TGTGCCAGCAGCCCACTGACCGGGGGTGGGATGAACACTGAAGCTTTCTTT | CASSPLTGGGMNTEAFF
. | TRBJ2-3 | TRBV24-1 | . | TGTGCCACCAGTGATTTTGGCACCACAGATACGCAGTATTTT | CATSDFGTTDTQYF